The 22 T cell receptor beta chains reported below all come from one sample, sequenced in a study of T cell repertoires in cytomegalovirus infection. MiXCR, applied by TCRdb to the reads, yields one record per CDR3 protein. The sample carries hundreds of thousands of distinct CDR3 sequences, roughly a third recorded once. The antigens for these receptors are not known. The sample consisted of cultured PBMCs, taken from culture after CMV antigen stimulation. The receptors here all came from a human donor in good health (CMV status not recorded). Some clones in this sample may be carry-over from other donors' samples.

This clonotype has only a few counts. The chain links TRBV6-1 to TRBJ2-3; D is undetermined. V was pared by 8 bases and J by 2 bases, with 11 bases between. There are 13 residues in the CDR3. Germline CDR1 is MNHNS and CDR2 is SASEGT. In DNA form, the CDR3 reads TGTGCCAGCCGGGCAGAAAACACAGATACGCAGTATTTT. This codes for CASRAENTDTQYF.

CDR3 coding DNA: TGCGCCAGCAGCCAAGAGCAGAACACTGAAGCTTTCTTT. The encoded protein is CASSQEQNTEAFF. The chain recombines TRBV4-1 with TRBJ1-1; no clear D gene. The CDR3 has 13 residues. Germline CDR1 and CDR2: MGHRA and YSYEKL. V shed 0 bases and J shed 1 base, with 3 bases lying between them.

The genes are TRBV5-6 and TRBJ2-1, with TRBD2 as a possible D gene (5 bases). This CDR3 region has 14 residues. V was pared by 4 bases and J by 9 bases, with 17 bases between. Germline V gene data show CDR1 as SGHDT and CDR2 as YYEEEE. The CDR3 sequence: CASSVRTGLSEQFF. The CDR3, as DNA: TGTGCCAGCAGCGTCAGGACGGGATTAAGTGAGCAGTTCTTC.

The CDR3 loop is CASSSHDRLGEQYF. The CDR3 DNA reads as TGTGCCAGCAGTTCACACGACAGACTCGGCGAGCAGTACTTC. The rearrangement uses TRBV28 and TRBJ2-7, with a weak D call TRBD1 (5 bases). V lost 4 bases and J lost 6, with 16 bases in between. This CDR3 region has 14 residues. CDR1 MDHEN and CDR2 SYDVKM come from the germline V gene.

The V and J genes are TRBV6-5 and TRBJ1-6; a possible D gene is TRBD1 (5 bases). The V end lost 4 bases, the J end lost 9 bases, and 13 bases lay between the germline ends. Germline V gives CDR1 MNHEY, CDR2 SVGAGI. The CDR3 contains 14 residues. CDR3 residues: CASSSTGPLSPLHF. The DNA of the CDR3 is TGTGCCAGCAGTTCGACGGGGCCTCTTTCACCCCTCCACTTT.

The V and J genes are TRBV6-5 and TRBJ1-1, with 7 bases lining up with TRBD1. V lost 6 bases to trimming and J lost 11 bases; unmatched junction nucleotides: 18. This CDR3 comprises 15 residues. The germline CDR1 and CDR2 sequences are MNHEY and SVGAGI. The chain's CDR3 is CASSRGGTVPLGAFF. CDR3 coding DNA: TGTGCCAGCAGCCGAGGGGGGACAGTCCCTTTGGGGGCTTTCTTT.

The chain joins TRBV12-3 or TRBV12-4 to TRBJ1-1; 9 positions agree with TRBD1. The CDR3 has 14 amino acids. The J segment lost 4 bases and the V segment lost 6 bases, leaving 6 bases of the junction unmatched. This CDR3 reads CASRRTGGGTEAFF. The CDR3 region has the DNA TGTGCCAGCAGGCGTACAGGGGGCGGCACTGAAGCTTTCTTT.

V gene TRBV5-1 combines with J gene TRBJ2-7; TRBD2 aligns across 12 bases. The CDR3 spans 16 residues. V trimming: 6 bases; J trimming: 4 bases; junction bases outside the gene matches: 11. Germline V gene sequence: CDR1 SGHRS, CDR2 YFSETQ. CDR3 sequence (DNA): TGCGCCAGCACCCTAGCGACTAGCGGGAGTTCATACGAGCAGTACTTC. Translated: CASTLATSGSSYEQYF.

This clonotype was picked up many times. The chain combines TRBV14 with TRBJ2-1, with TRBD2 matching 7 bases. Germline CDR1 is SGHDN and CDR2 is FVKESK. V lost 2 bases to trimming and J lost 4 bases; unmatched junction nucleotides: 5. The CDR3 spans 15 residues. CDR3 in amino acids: CASSQPLAAYNEQFF. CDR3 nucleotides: TGTGCCAGCAGCCAACCGCTAGCGGCATACAATGAGCAGTTCTTC.

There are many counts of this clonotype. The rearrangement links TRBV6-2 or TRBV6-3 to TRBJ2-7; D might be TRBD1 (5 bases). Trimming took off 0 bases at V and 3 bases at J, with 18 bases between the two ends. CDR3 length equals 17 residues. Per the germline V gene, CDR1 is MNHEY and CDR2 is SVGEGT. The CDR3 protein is CASSYSTYRSLNYEQYF. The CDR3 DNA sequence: TGTGCCAGCAGTTACTCGACCTACAGGTCGTTGAACTACGAGCAGTACTTC.

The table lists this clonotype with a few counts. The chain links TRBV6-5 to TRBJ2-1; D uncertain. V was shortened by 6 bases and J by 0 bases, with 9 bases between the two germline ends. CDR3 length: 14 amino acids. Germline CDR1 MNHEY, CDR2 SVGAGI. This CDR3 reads CASRPPSSYNEQFF. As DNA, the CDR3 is TGTGCCAGCAGGCCACCGAGCTCCTACAATGAGCAGTTCTTC.

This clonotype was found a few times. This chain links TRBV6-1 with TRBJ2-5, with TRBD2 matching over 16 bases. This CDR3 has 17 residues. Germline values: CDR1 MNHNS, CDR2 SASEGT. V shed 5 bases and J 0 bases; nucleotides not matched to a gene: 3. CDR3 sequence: CASSPGLAGGYQETQYF. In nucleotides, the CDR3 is TGTGCCAGCAGTCCGGGACTAGCGGGAGGGTACCAAGAGACCCAGTACTTC.

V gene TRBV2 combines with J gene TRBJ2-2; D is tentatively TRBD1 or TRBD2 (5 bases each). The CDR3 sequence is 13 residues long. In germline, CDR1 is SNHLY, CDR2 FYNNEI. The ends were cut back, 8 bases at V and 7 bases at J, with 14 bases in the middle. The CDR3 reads CASRPGTDGELFF. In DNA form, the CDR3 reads TGTGCCAGCCGACCGGGGACGGACGGGGAGCTGTTTTTT.

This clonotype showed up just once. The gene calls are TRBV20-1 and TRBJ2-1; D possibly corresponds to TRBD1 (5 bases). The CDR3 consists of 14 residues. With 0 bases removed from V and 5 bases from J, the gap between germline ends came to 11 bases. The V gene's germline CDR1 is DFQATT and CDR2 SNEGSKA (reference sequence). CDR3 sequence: CSARDLGANNEQFF. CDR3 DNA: TGCAGTGCTAGAGATCTAGGGGCAAACAATGAGCAGTTCTTC.

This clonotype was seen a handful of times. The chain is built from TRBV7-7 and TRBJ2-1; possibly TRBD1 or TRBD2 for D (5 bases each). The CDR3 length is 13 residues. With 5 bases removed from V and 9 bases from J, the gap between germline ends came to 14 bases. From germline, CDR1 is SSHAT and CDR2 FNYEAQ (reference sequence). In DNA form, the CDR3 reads TGTGCCAGCAGCCCGGGAAAGGGGATTGAGCAGTTCTTC. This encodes CASSPGKGIEQFF. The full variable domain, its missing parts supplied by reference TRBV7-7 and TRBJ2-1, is GAGVSQSPRYKVTKRGQDVTLRCDPISSHATLYWYQQALGQGPEFLTYFNYEAQPDKSGLPSDRFSAERPEGSISTLTIQRTEQRDSAMYRCASSPGKGIEQFFGPGTRLTVL.

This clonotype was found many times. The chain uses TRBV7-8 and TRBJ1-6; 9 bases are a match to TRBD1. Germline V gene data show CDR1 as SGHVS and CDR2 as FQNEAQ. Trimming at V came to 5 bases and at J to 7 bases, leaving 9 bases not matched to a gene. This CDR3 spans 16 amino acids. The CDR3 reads CASSPGLGQGNSPLHF. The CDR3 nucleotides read TGTGCCAGCAGCCCGGGACTGGGACAGGGAAATTCACCCCTCCACTTT.

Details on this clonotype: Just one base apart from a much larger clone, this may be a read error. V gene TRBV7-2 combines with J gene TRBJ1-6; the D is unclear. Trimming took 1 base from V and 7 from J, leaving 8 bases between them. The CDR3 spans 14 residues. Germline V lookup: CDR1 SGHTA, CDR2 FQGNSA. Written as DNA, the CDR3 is TGTGCCAGCAGCTTAGTCACTGCGAATTCACCCCTCCACTTT. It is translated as CASSLVTANSPLHF.

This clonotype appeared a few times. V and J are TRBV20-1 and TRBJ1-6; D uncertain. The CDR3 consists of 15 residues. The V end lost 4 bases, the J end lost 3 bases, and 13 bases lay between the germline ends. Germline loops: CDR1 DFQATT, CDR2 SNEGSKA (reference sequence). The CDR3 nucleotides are TGCAGTGCTAATGTCTTCCCGGACTATAATTCACCCCTCCACTTT. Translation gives CSANVFPDYNSPLHF.

As DNA, the CDR3 is TGTGCCACCACTGGTATTACTGCAGGTTACGAGCAGTACTTC. Translation gives CATTGITAGYEQYF. V usage is TRBV2 and J usage is TRBJ2-7, with D unresolved. Deletions cut 10 bases from V and 4 bases from J, with 20 bases between. Germline V gives CDR1 SNHLY, CDR2 FYNNEI. The CDR3 is made up of 14 amino acids.

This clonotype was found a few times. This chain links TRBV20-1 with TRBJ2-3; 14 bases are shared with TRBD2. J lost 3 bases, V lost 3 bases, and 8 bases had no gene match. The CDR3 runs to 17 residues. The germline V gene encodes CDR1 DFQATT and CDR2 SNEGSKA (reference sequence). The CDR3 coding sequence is TGCAGTGCTAGCGGCCCGACTAGCGGGGGGGCAACAGATACGCAGTATTTT. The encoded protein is CSASGPTSGGATDTQYF.

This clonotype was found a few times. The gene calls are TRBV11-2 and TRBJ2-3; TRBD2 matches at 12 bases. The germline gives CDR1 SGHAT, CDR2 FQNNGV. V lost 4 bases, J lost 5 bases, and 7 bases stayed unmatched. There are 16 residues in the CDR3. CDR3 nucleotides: TGTGCCAGCAGCTCCCAACTAGCGGGAGGAGAAGATACGCAGTATTTT. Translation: CASSSQLAGGEDTQYF.

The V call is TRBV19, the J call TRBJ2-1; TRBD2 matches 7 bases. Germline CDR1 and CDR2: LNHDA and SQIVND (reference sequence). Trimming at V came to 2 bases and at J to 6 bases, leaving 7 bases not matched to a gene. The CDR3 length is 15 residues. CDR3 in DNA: TGTGCCAGTAGTATAACCCGGACTAGTATCAATGAGCAGTTCTTC. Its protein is CASSITRTSINEQFF.